Following are 22 T cell receptor beta chains from one sample sequenced in a study of cytomegalovirus exposure and HLA in healthy donors. Generated by immunoSEQ multiplex PCR, the TCRdb table keeps only in-frame clones and is missing some. The table records 55,000 to 70,000 clones, 80% to 95% of them present only once. The sample comprised PBMCs. These receptors all stem from a man aged 18 to 29 in good health and CMV-seropositive.

This CDR3 is CASSLGPAGGTGELFF. The CDR3 nucleotides read TGTGCCAGCAGCTTAGGTCCAGCGGGAGGCACCGGGGAGCTGTTTTTT. J is TRBJ2-2 and V is TRBV7-9; 9 positions agree with TRBD2. In germline, CDR1 is SEHNR, CDR2 FQNEAQ (reference sequence). The CDR3 is 16 amino acids. J was trimmed by 4 bases and V by 1 base; bases with no gene match: 4.

This sequence joins TRBV27 and TRBJ1-1; the D is unclear. The CDR3 covers 13 residues. The germline V and J ends were trimmed by 3 bases and 1 base, with 6 bases remaining between them. The germline CDR1 and CDR2 sequences are MNHEY and SMNVEV (reference sequence). The CDR3, as DNA: TGTGCCAGCAGTTTCTATGGGAACACTGAAGCTTTCTTT. This gives the protein CASSFYGNTEAFF.

This clone came up once. The V and J genes are TRBV29-1 and TRBJ2-2; a possible D gene is TRBD1 (6 bases). The CDR3 covers 14 residues. The V and J ends lost 6 bases and 4 bases respectively, with 15 bases between them. Germline values: CDR1 SQVTM, CDR2 ANQGSEA. CDR3: CSVRDIKITGELFF. As DNA, the CDR3 is TGCAGCGTCAGGGACATCAAGATCACCGGGGAGCTGTTTTTT.

This chain links TRBV29-1 with TRBJ1-2; possibly TRBD1 for D (5 bases). V was shortened by 6 bases and J by 3 bases, with 14 bases between the two germline ends. Germline lookup yields CDR1 SQVTM and CDR2 ANQGSEA. The length of the CDR3 is 13 residues. The CDR3 DNA is TGCAGCGTGGGCGCGGGGCCCGACTATGGCTACACCTTC. The encoded protein is CSVGAGPDYGYTF.

This clone appeared once. The rearrangement links TRBV6-5 to TRBJ1-2, with D possibly being TRBD1 (5 bases). Per germline, CDR1 MNHEY and CDR2 SVGAGI. V was shortened by 7 bases and J by 2 bases, with 11 bases between the two germline ends. The CDR3 loop spans 13 amino acids. The chain's CDR3 is CASTRRGNYGYTF. The CDR3 DNA is TGTGCCAGCACAAGGAGGGGAAACTATGGCTACACCTTC.

This clone was recorded once. The CDR3 DNA reads TGTGCCAGCAGTTTATGGGGAAAAGGGCTAGGGACAGGGGGCCACGAGCAGTACTTC. This codes for CASSLWGKGLGTGGHEQYF. V gene TRBV28 combines with J gene TRBJ2-7, with 12 bases matching TRBD1. The V segment lost 0 bases and the J segment 5 bases; nucleotides outside the gene matches: 14. The V gene's germline CDR1 is MDHEN and CDR2 SYDVKM. CDR3 length: 19 amino acids.

This clone was counted once. The genes are TRBV6-1 and TRBJ2-7, with D perhaps TRBD1 (6 bases). The CDR3 loop spans 15 amino acids. Between the trimmed V and J ends, which lost 3 bases and 0 bases, there was a span of 12 bases. Per germline, CDR1 MNHNS and CDR2 SASEGT. CDR3 nucleotides: TGTGCCAGCAGTGATGGGACACCAGGCTCCTACGAGCAGTACTTC. Translation: CASSDGTPGSYEQYF.

The V call is TRBV9, the J call TRBJ2-1, with 8 bases that match TRBD2. The germline gives CDR1 SGDLS, CDR2 YYNGEE. Trimming at V came to 4 bases and at J to 8 bases, leaving 8 bases not matched to a gene. This CDR3 has 14 amino acids. CDR3 in DNA: TGTGCCAGCAGCTCAGCGGGAGCGACCGATGAGCAGTTCTTC. Protein product: CASSSAGATDEQFF. Full variable domain (outside the CDR3, taken from reference TRBV9 and TRBJ2-1): DSGVTQTPKHLITATGQRVTLRCSPRSGDLSVYWYQQSLDQGLQFLIQYYNGEERAKGNILERFSAQQFPDLHSELNLSSLELGDSALYFCASSSAGATDEQFFGPGTRLTVL.

The V and J genes are TRBV28 and TRBJ2-1; TRBD2 matches 11 bases. The CDR3 length is 17 residues. With 5 bases clipped from V and 2 bases from J, the junction kept 8 bases outside the gene matches. Germline V gene lookup returns CDR1 MDHEN and CDR2 SYDVKM. For the CDR3, the DNA is TGTGCCAGCAGTCTGACTACTAGCGGGAGTCCCTACAATGAGCAGTTCTTC. It yields the protein CASSLTTSGSPYNEQFF.

This chain connects TRBV5-1 to TRBJ2-5; 10 nucleotides line up with TRBD2. The CDR3 has 16 amino acids. Looked up from germline, CDR1 is SGHRS and CDR2 is YFSETQ. After removal of 0 bases from V and 4 bases from J, the junction contained 6 bases not matched to a gene. For the CDR3, the DNA is TGCGCCAGCAGCTTGGAGGCTAGCGGGAGTTCAGAGACCCAGTACTTC. Residues: CASSLEASGSSETQYF.

The chain carries TRBV11-2 and TRBJ2-1; 9 nucleotides line up with TRBD2. CDR1 and CDR2 (germline): SGHAT, FQNNGV. This CDR3 is built from 18 residues. The ends lost 5 bases at V and 8 bases at J; junction bases unmatched: 19. The DNA of the CDR3 is TGTGCCAGCAGCGGCCGAATACGGGCTAGCGGGACCGGTGATGAGCAGTTCTTC. Translated: CASSGRIRASGTGDEQFF.

The chain combines TRBV27 with TRBJ2-1; D uncertain. V was shortened by 2 bases and J by 4 bases, with 12 bases between the two germline ends. The CDR3 is 15 residues long. Germline assignment: CDR1 MNHEY and CDR2 SMNVEV (reference sequence). The CDR3 DNA reads TGTGCCAGCAGTTTAGACGGGTTGACGTACAATGAGCAGTTCTTC. It encodes CASSLDGLTYNEQFF.

This CDR3 is CASSQTLWGGYGYTF. The CDR3 bases are TGTGCCAGCAGCCAAACATTATGGGGGGGCTATGGCTACACCTTC. The rearrangement joins TRBV14 to TRBJ1-2, with a possible D match to TRBD1 (5 bases). Germline V gene data show CDR1 as SGHDN and CDR2 as FVKESK. CDR3 length: 15 amino acids. V dropped 2 bases and J dropped 4 bases, with 14 bases sitting between them.

The CDR3 bases are TGTGCCAGCAGGCCAGGGTGGGGACAGCCCCAGCATTTT. The encoded protein is CASRPGWGQPQHF. This chain links TRBV28 with TRBJ1-5; the D gene is possibly TRBD1 (5 bases). V was trimmed by 6 bases and J by 7 bases, leaving 13 bases between them. The CDR3 has 13 residues. Germline assignment: CDR1 MDHEN and CDR2 SYDVKM.

This clone occurred once. The chain joins TRBV28 to TRBJ1-4; 12 bases are a match to TRBD1. Trimming at V came to 5 bases and at J to 13 bases, leaving 5 bases not matched to a gene. The CDR3 sequence is 13 residues long. Germline assignment: CDR1 MDHEN and CDR2 SYDVKM. This chain's CDR3 is CASSPGQGARLFF. The CDR3 bases are TGTGCCAGCAGTCCGGGACAGGGGGCGAGACTGTTTTTT.

The chain employs TRBV6-6 and TRBJ1-3, with D possibly being TRBD1 (5 bases). V was clipped by 4 bases and J by 0 bases, with 10 bases between them. This CDR3 region has 15 residues. The germline V gene encodes CDR1 MNHNY and CDR2 SVGAGI (reference sequence). The CDR3 loop is CASSSRQISGNTIYF. In DNA form, the CDR3 reads TGTGCCAGCAGTTCCCGACAGATCTCTGGAAACACCATATATTTT.

The V and J genes are TRBV7-9 and TRBJ2-7, with 9 bases identical to TRBD1. The ends lost 3 bases at V and 5 bases at J; junction bases unmatched: 8. The CDR3 totals 15 residues. CDR1 is SEHNR, CDR2 FQNEAQ, per germline (reference sequence). CDR3 DNA: TGTGCCAGCAGCTTGAAGGGACAGGGTCTCCACGAGCAGTACTTC. Translating it yields CASSLKGQGLHEQYF.

V usage is TRBV9 and J usage is TRBJ1-2; D may be TRBD1 (5 bases). The V end was cut by 0 bases, the J end by 8 bases, with 20 bases between. This CDR3 has 16 residues. Germline values: CDR1 SGDLS, CDR2 YYNGEE. CDR3 sequence: CASSVDVGSGIRGYTF. The CDR3 DNA follows: TGTGCCAGCAGCGTAGATGTGGGGTCAGGGATAAGAGGCTACACCTTC.

The rearrangement joins TRBV7-3 to TRBJ2-3; TRBD2 matches 16 bases. This CDR3 is built from 21 residues. V was pared by 7 bases and J by 0 bases, with 16 bases of the junction left unmatched. From germline, CDR1 is SGHTA and CDR2 FQGTGA. CDR3 coding DNA: TGTGCCAGCATCATCTTTGCGGGACTAGCGGGAGGGCTAATAAGCACAGATACGCAGTATTTT. It translates to CASIIFAGLAGGLISTDTQYF.

This clone was observed once. This chain uses TRBV5-1 with TRBJ1-1, with D possibly TRBD1 on 6 matching bases. The CDR3 is 16 residues long. Per the germline V gene, CDR1 is SGHRS and CDR2 is YFSETQ. V was shortened by 3 bases and J by 4 bases, with 19 bases between the two germline ends. The chain's CDR3 is CASSWGPRTSGTEAFF. CDR3 nucleotides: TGCGCCAGCAGCTGGGGGCCTCGAACGTCGGGCACTGAAGCTTTCTTT. Variable domain in full (rest from reference TRBV5-1 and TRBJ1-1): KAGVTQTPRYLIKTRGQQVTLSCSPISGHRSVSWYQQTPGQGLQFLFEYFSETQRNKGNFPGRFSGRQFSNSRSEMNVSTLELGDSALYLCASSWGPRTSGTEAFFGQGTRLTVV.

V is TRBV7-2 and J is TRBJ2-1, with D perhaps TRBD1 (6 bases). V was pared by 1 base and J by 6 bases, with 16 bases between. CDR3 size: 16 residues. CDR1 SGHTA and CDR2 FQGNSA come from the germline V gene. The CDR3 DNA reads as TGTGCCAGCAGCTTAGGAATGGCTCAGGGGCGCAATGAGCAGTTCTTC. Amino acids: CASSLGMAQGRNEQFF.

The CDR3 sequence: CASRLQSGSSYNEQFF. The DNA of the CDR3 is TGCGCCAGCAGATTACAAAGCGGGAGCTCCTACAATGAGCAGTTCTTC. The chain links TRBV5-1 to TRBJ2-1, with 8 bases that match TRBD2. Germline lookup yields CDR1 SGHRS and CDR2 YFSETQ. V lost 5 bases, J lost 0 bases, and 7 bases stayed unmatched. The CDR3 has 16 residues.